What follows describes a single T cell receptor (beta chain). This record comes from a study of blood T cell repertoires in COVID-19. Study-level background: Both acute and convalescent COVID-19 samples were obtained from the United States, Italy and Spain.

The authors' processing: Amplification from reference gene primers served as the basis for estimated nucleated cell counts. The method was immunoSEQ multiplex PCR; TCRdb's version includes in-frame clones alone and lacks a portion of them. That table furnishes V, J and clone size, whereas the DNA furnished D and trimming. The sample gives about 180,000 clones, approximately 80% of which show up once; roughly 17% is in the top ten. Cohorts were determined from participant-reported clinical history. Symptom resolution, clearance, or two negative PCRs marked the recovered donors of Cohort 3. This clonotype was obtained from a woman aged 45-60 years who had recovered from COVID-19. Input material: PBMCs or T cells enriched from blood (not recorded which).

The CDR3 loop is CASRQQENYGYTF. CDR3 sequence (DNA): TGTGCCAGCAGACAACAGGAGAACTATGGCTACACCTTC. V gene TRBV5-4 combines with J gene TRBJ1-2; D may be TRBD1 (5 bases). Germline V gene sequence: CDR1 SGHNT, CDR2 YYREEE (reference sequence). Trimming took off 5 bases at V and 2 bases at J, with 10 bases between the two ends. The CDR3 sequence is 13 residues long.